This TCR beta chain was documented in a study of shared T cell receptors in the human thymus. The CDR3 is 16 amino acids. Germline lookup yields CDR1 KGHSH and CDR2 LQKENI. After removal of 3 bases from V and 4 bases from J, the junction contained 11 bases not matched to a gene. Using immunoSEQ multiplex PCR, the repertoire was profiled, and TCRdb retains in-frame clones only, with some absent. The sample lists a few hundred thousand clones; approximately 95% were seen once. The sample was thymocytes. This clonotype originated in a human donor. V usage is TRBV18 and J usage is TRBJ2-5; 7 bases agree with TRBD1. CDR3 sequence reads: CASSPGKYRGGETQYF. The CDR3, as DNA: TGTGCCAGCTCACCGGGGAAATACAGGGGCGGAGAGACCCAGTACTTC.